This is a list of T cell receptor beta chains from one sample in a study of OX40 agonist ivuxolimab in advanced cancers. Assay: immunoSEQ multiplex PCR; the TCRdb copy retains only in-frame clones and omits some. The sample shows over 40,000 clones, nearly 90% of them seen only once. Sample: CD4+ or CD8+ T cells sorted from blood, taken in a trial of the OX40 agonist ivuxolimab. The origin of the receptors is an adult with an advanced solid tumor such as melanoma, head and neck, liver or kidney cancer. CDR3s include the opening cysteine and the closing phenylalanine or tryptophan. Each record gives: J gene, clone size, V gene, D gene, CDR3 DNA, CDR3 protein. D genes are given only for firm matches. Some rows have no size entry. The others give once, few or many, or a class for an expanded clone.

TRBJ2-7	.	TRBV28	.	TGTGCCAGCAGCCTTGACAGTTACGAGCAGTACTTC	CASSLDSYEQYF
TRBJ2-5	few	TRBV5-8	.	TGTGCCAGCAGCTTGGAAGGCGCAGGGCCGGAGGGGACCCAGTACTTC	CASSLEGAGPEGTQYF
TRBJ2-5	.	TRBV6-1	TRBD2	TGTGCCAGCAGTGGAATGACTAGCGGGAGTGGGGAGACCCAGTACTTC	CASSGMTSGSGETQYF
TRBJ2-3	.	TRBV6-5	.	TGTGCCAGCAGTTACTCGGCGATACCCACAGATACGCAGTATTTT	CASSYSAIPTDTQYF
TRBJ2-1	.	TRBV28	.	TGTGCCAGTCAGGGGACGTATGAGCAGTTCTTC	CASQGTYEQFF
TRBJ2-1	.	TRBV19	TRBD2	TGTGCCACCGGACTAGCGGGAGGGGACAATGAGCAGTTCTTC	CATGLAGGDNEQFF
TRBJ2-3	.	TRBV6-1	.	TGTGCCAGCAGTGAACTAGGCACAGATACGCAGTATTTT	CASSELGTDTQYF
TRBJ2-1	once	TRBV13	TRBD2	TGTGCCAGCAGCTCCTACGGTAATTTCGGGAGGGGAAGCAATGAGCAGTTCTTC	CASSSYGNFGRGSNEQFF
TRBJ1-2	.	TRBV25-1	.	TGTGCCAGCAGAGTAGGCTATGGCTACACCTTC	CASRVGYGYTF
TRBJ1-5	once	TRBV19	TRBD1	TGTGCCAGTAGGGACAGGACGGAGCCCCAGCATTTT	CASRDRTEPQHF
TRBJ2-7	.	TRBV5-8	TRBD1	TGTGCCAGCAGCTCGACGACAGGGGGGCTCGGTACTCTTGGCGAGCAGTACTTC	CASSSTTGGLGTLGEQYF
TRBJ1-4	.	TRBV5-1	TRBD1	TGCGCCAGCAGCCCGGGGACAGGGGCCAATGAAAAACTGTTTTTT	CASSPGTGANEKLFF
TRBJ2-7	.	TRBV5-6	.	TGTGCCAGCAGCTTGGGTCCAGCTGATGTCTCCTACGAGCAGTACTTC	CASSLGPADVSYEQYF
TRBJ2-5	.	TRBV7-2	TRBD2	TGTGCCAGCAGCCGGGGGACTAGCGGGAGGCAGGAGACCCAGTACTTC	CASSRGTSGRQETQYF
TRBJ2-1	.	TRBV9	TRBD2	TGTGCCAGCAGCGTTACTAGCGGGGGGGCCGTAGATGAGCAGTTCTTC	CASSVTSGGAVDEQFF
TRBJ2-2	.	TRBV6-1	TRBD1	TGTGCCAGCAGTCGACAGGGAAAGATCGGGGAGCTGTTTTTT	CASSRQGKIGELFF
TRBJ2-1	once	TRBV6-1	.	TGTGCCAGCACTAACCAACTATACAATGAGCAGTTCTTC	CASTNQLYNEQFF
TRBJ2-3	.	TRBV7-6	TRBD1	TGTGCCAGCAGCTCCCTGACAGGGCCAGATACGCAGTATTTT	CASSSLTGPDTQYF